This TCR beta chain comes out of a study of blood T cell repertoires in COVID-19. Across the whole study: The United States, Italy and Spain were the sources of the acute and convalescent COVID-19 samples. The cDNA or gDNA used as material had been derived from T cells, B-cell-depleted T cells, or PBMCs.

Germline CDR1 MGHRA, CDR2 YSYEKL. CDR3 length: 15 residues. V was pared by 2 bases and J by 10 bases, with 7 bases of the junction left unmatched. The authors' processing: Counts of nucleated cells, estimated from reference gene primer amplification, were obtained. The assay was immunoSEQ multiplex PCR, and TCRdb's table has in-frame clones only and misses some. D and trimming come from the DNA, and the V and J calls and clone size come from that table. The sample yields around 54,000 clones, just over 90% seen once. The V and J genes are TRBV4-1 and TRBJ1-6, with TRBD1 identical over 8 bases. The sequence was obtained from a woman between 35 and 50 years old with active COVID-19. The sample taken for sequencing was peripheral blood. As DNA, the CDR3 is TGCGCCAGCAGCCAACTCGACAGGGGCGAATCACCCCTCCACTTT. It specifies CASSQLDRGESPLHF.